A single sample is the source of the 22 T cell receptor beta chains below, sequenced in a study of breast tumors, draining lymph nodes, adjacent tissues. TCRdb reprocessed the multiplex PCR reads with MiXCR, giving one entry per CDR3 protein. Of 150,000 to 200,000 distinct CDR3 sequences detected, around 29% appear once; the ten largest clones hold about 4.5%. Axillary draining lymph nodes of breast cancer patients supplied the node samples. The source material was axillary lymph node tissue. These receptors all stem from a female donor with breast cancer. Some clones in this sample may be carry-over from other donors' samples.

This clonotype appeared a few times. V usage is TRBV28 and J usage is TRBJ2-7; 7 bases fit TRBD2. CDR1 and CDR2 (germline): MDHEN, SYDVKM. V was pared by 4 bases and J by 2 bases, with 8 bases of the junction left unmatched. This CDR3 is built from 15 residues. The CDR3 bases are TGTGCCAGCAGTTCGCTATGGCGGGGGACCTACGAGCAGTACTTC. Translating gives CASSSLWRGTYEQYF.

The sample holds many counts of this clonotype. The rearrangement joins TRBV20-1 to TRBJ2-5; tentatively, D is TRBD1 or TRBD2 (5 bases each). The germline gives CDR1 DFQATT, CDR2 SNEGSKA (reference sequence). The CDR3 sequence is 14 residues long. V lost 6 bases, J lost 2 bases, and 16 bases lay in between. Here the CDR3 DNA reads TGCAGTGCGATAGACGGGACGGTACAAGAGACCCAGTACTTC. Translating it yields CSAIDGTVQETQYF.

This clonotype came up many times. The J gene is TRBJ2-2, the V gene TRBV3-1; a possible D gene is TRBD2 (6 bases). The germline CDR1 and CDR2 sequences are LGHDT and YNNKEL (reference sequence). The CDR3 sequence is 16 residues long. Deletions cut 1 base from V and 4 bases from J, with 13 bases between. CDR3 bases: TGTGCCAGCAGCCAAGTGAGGGTGGGGGGCACCGGGGAGCTGTTTTTT. Amino acids: CASSQVRVGGTGELFF.

This clonotype was seen repeatedly, ten times or more. This chain uses TRBV4-2 with TRBJ2-1; 9 bases align to TRBD2. The V and J ends lost 1 base and 5 bases, in that order; junction bases with no gene match: 6. Germline V CDR1 and CDR2: LGHNA, YNFKEQ. The CDR3 runs to 16 residues. Here the CDR3 DNA reads TGTGCCAGCAGCCAAGTCACTGGCGGGGGGGACAATGAGCAGTTCTTC. The encoded protein is CASSQVTGGGDNEQFF.

On this clonotype: A much larger clone differs by one base, so this may be a read error. The chain uses TRBV6-5 and TRBJ2-7; no definite D call. Germline-derived CDR1 and CDR2 are MNHEY and SVGAGI. Trimming cost V 4 bases and J 3 bases, with 13 bases left between them. This CDR3 is 14 amino acids long. The CDR3 bases are TGTGCCAGCAGTTCCTCCCAGAAGGGCTACGAGCAGTACTTC. Its protein product is CASSSSQKGYEQYF.

Worth noting for this clonotype: A much larger clone differs from this one at a single base, so this may be a read error. The chain carries TRBV11-3 and TRBJ2-1, with D perhaps matching TRBD1 (5 bases). The CDR3 runs to 13 residues. CDR1 and CDR2 from the germline V gene are SGHNT and YENEEA. The ends were cut back, 0 bases at V and 9 bases at J, with 9 bases in the middle. This chain's CDR3 is CASSLDRESEQFF. CDR3 DNA sequence: TGTGCCAGCAGCTTAGACAGGGAATCTGAGCAGTTCTTC.

This clonotype was observed a handful of times. A clone one base away is much larger, so this may be a read error. The chain couples TRBV9 to TRBJ2-6; possible D gene TRBD2, 5 bases. This CDR3 spans 19 amino acids. Germline CDR1 SGDLS, CDR2 YYNGEE. CDR3 coding DNA: TGTGCCAGCAGCGTAGGGGCCGGGATAGGGTCCTCTGCGGCCAACGTCCTGACTTTC. Its translation is CASSVGAGIGSSAANVLTF. Using reference TRBV9 and TRBJ2-6 for the parts outside the CDR3, the full variable domain is DSGVTQTPKHLITATGQRVTLRCSPRSGDLSVYWYQQSLDQGLQFLIQYYNGEERAKGNILERFSAQQFPDLHSELNLSSLELGDSALYFCASSVGAGIGSSAANVLTFGAGSRLTVL.

The rearrangement uses TRBV6-5 and TRBJ1-2; D remains ambiguous. Germline CDR1 and CDR2: MNHEY and SVGAGI. This CDR3 is 14 amino acids long. V lost 5 bases and J 5 bases, leaving 15 bases between the germline ends. The CDR3 loop reads CASSHGPPGYGYTF. The CDR3 region has the DNA TGTGCCAGCAGTCACGGACCCCCTGGATATGGCTACACCTTC.

This sequence joins TRBV6-5 and TRBJ2-6; D is unclear. Between the trimmed V and J ends, which lost 6 bases and 1 base, there was a span of 13 bases. The CDR3 is 16 residues long. From germline, CDR1 is MNHEY and CDR2 SVGAGI. The CDR3 DNA is TGTGCCAGCAGCTTTGTGAGCAGTTCTGGGGCCAACGTCCTGACTTTC. It encodes CASSFVSSSGANVLTF.

The V and J genes are TRBV4-3 and TRBJ2-2; the match to TRBD2 covers 7 bases. The CDR3 has 18 amino acids. Trimming cost V 7 bases and J 0 bases; bases outside gene matches: 14. Per germline, CDR1 LGHNA and CDR2 YSLEER. CDR3 coding DNA: TGCGCCAGCAACCATTCCGGGAAAAGCGGGGCGAACACCGGGGAGCTGTTTTTT. As protein: CASNHSGKSGANTGELFF.

As to this clonotype: A much larger clone lies one base from this, so it may be a read error. The chain links TRBV2 to TRBJ1-6, with 9 positions matching TRBD1. The CDR3 is made up of 16 amino acids. Germline-derived CDR1 and CDR2 are SNHLY and FYNNEI. As DNA, the CDR3 is TGTGCCAGCTCACTACGGACAGGGGTTAGGAATTCACCCCCCCACTTT. Its translation is CASSLRTGVRNSPPHF.

Concerning this clonotype: A much larger clone differs from this one at a single base, so this may be a read error. The J gene is TRBJ2-3, the V gene TRBV5-4; 10 bases fit TRBD2. This CDR3 comprises 15 residues. Germline CDR1 SGHNT, CDR2 YYREEE (reference sequence). This chain's CDR3 is CANSAGLATTDTQYF. CDR3 bases: TGTGCCAACAGCGCGGGACTAGCGACTACAGATACGCAGTATTTT.

This clonotype was seen repeatedly, ten times or more. The chain has TRBV15 and TRBJ2-7; tentatively, D is TRBD1 (6 bases). The germline V and J ends were trimmed by 0 bases and 6 bases, with 18 bases remaining between them. The CDR3 has 16 amino acids. Germline V gives CDR1 LNHNV, CDR2 YYDKDF (reference sequence). The CDR3 bases are TGTGCCACCAGCAGAGATCAGGGGCGAGGGCTAGGCGAGCAGTACTTC. It translates to CATSRDQGRGLGEQYF.

This clonotype has a count of ten or more. The chain links TRBV29-1 to TRBJ2-2; maybe TRBD2 (6 bases). The germline gives CDR1 SQVTM, CDR2 ANQGSEA. The germline V and J ends were trimmed by 4 bases and 6 bases, with 6 bases remaining between them. The CDR3 length is 11 residues. CDR3 amino acids: CSVGGAGELFF. DNA of the CDR3: TGCAGCGTTGGGGGGGCCGGGGAGCTGTTTTTT.

This clonotype came up many times. The rearrangement joins TRBV4-1 to TRBJ2-1; D is perhaps TRBD1 or TRBD2 (6 bases each). The V and J ends lost 3 bases and 10 bases respectively, with 25 bases between them. CDR1 MGHRA and CDR2 YSYEKL come from the germline V gene. CDR3 length: 17 residues. CDR3 sequence reads: CASSHRTNREAWREQFF. The DNA for the CDR3 is TGCGCCAGCAGCCACAGAACCAACAGGGAGGCGTGGAGGGAGCAGTTCTTC.

About this clonotype itself: Mismatch with germline at one junction end may stem from a read error. The DNA of the CDR3 is TGTGTCAGCAGCCCCCGACTAGCGGATCAAGAGACCCAGTACTTC. Translation gives CVSSPRLADQETQYF. The chain joins TRBV4-2 to TRBJ2-5, with 9 bases lining up with TRBD2. From germline, CDR1 is LGHNA and CDR2 YNFKEQ. The CDR3 is 15 residues long.

This clonotype was counted at least ten times. The V and J genes are TRBV7-9 and TRBJ1-4; no definite D call. Germline-derived CDR1 and CDR2 are SEHNR and FQNEAQ (reference sequence). The CDR3 sequence is 16 residues long. The V gene lost 5 bases and the J gene lost 0 bases, with 13 bases spanning the gap. This CDR3 is CASSAGPLATNEKLFF. The CDR3 coding sequence is TGTGCCAGCAGCGCGGGTCCCCTGGCAACTAATGAAAAACTGTTTTTT.

This clonotype was recorded many times. The chain uses TRBV5-4 and TRBJ2-7; D is unclear. V lost 4 bases and J lost 0, with 11 bases in between. The CDR3 extends over 14 amino acids. Germline-derived CDR1 and CDR2 are SGHNT and YYREEE (reference sequence). The CDR3 DNA reads as TGTGCCAGCAGCCCCCTGAGCAACTCCTACGAGCAGTACTTC. This sequence encodes CASSPLSNSYEQYF.

This clonotype was seen more than once but under ten times. The chain couples TRBV5-4 to TRBJ2-2; the D gene is possibly TRBD1 (7 bases). Germline CDR1 SGHNT, CDR2 YYREEE (reference sequence). The CDR3 has 15 amino acids. The germline V and J ends were trimmed by 4 bases and 7 bases, with 17 bases remaining between them. For the CDR3, the DNA is TGTGCCAGCAGCCCCGGGACAGCGGGCGTCGGGGAGCTGTTTTTT. Amino acid sequence: CASSPGTAGVGELFF.

This clonotype was seen many times. The chain employs TRBV2 and TRBJ1-2; weak D call: TRBD1 (6 bases). Germline V gene data show CDR1 as SNHLY and CDR2 as FYNNEI. The CDR3 sequence is 16 residues long. Trimming took 4 bases from V and 3 from J, leaving 18 bases between them. CDR3 loop: CASSARGAVGDYGYTF. CDR3 coding DNA: TGTGCCAGCAGTGCTAGGGGGGCGGTTGGGGACTATGGCTACACCTTC.

There are many counts of this clonotype. This chain connects TRBV30 to TRBJ1-4; TRBD1 agrees at 11 bases. With V trimmed by 5 bases and J by 8 bases, 4 bases remained unmatched. Germline assignment: CDR1 GTSNPN and CDR2 SVGIG (reference sequence). The length of the CDR3 is 13 residues. In nucleotides, the CDR3 is TGTGCCTGGGAGGACAGGGGGCAAGAAAAACTGTTTTTT. Protein: CAWEDRGQEKLFF.

Ten or more counts support this clonotype. The chain joins TRBV12-3 or TRBV12-4 to TRBJ2-7; a weak D match, TRBD1 (5 bases). Trimming pared 6 bases from V and 6 bases from J, leaving 18 bases between. The CDR3 is 14 amino acids. The CDR3 DNA sequence: TGTGCCAGCAGCCACCGCAGGGTAATGCGCGAGCAGTACTTC. This sequence encodes CASSHRRVMREQYF.